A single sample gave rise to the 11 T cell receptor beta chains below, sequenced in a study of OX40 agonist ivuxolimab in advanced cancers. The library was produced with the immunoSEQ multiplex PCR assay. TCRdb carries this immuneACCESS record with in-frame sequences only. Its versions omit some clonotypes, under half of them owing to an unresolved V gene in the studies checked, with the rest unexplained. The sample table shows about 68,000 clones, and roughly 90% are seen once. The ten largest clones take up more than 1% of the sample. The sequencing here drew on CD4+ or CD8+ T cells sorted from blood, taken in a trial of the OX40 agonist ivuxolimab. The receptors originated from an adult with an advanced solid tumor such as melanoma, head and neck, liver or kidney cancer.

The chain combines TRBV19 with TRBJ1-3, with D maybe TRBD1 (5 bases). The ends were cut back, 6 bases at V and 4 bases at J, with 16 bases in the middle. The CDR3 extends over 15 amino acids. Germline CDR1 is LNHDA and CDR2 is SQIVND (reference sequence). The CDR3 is CASSGARKTGNTIYF. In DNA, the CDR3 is TGTGCCAGTAGCGGGGCCCGAAAGACGGGAAACACCATATATTTT.

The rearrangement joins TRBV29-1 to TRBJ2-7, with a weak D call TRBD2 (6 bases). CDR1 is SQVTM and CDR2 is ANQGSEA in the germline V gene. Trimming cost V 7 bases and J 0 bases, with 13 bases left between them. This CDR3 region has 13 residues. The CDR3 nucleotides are TGCAGCGGGGGGGACGCCAGCTCCTACGAGCAGTACTTC. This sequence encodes CSGGDASSYEQYF.

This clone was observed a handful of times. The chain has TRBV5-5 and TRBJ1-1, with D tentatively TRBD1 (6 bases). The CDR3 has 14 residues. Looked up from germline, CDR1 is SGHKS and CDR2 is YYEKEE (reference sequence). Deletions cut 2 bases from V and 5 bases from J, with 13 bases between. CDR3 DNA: TGTGCCAGCAGCTTCTCGGGGGGCGAAACTGAAGCTTTCTTT. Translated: CASSFSGGETEAFF.

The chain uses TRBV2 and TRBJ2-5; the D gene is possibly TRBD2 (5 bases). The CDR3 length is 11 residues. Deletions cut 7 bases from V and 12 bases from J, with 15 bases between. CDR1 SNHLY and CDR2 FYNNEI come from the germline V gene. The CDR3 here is CASIVREIKYF. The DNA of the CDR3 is TGTGCCAGCATAGTAAGGGAGATCAAGTACTTC. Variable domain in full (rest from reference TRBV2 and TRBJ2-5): EPEVTQTPSHQVTQMGQEVILRCVPISNHLYFYWYRQILGQKVEFLVSFYNNEISEKSEIFDDQFSVERPDGSNFTLKIRSTKLEDSAMYFCASIVREIKYFGPGTRLLVL.

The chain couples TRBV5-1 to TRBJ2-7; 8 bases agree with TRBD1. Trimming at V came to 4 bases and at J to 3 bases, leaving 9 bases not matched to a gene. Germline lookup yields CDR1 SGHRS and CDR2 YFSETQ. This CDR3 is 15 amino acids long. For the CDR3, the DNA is TGCGCCAGCAGCGAGACCGGGACAGGATTCTACGAGCAGTACTTC. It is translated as CASSETGTGFYEQYF.

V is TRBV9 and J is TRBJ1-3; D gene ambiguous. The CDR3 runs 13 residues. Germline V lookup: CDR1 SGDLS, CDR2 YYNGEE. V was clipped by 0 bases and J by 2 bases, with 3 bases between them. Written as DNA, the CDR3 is TGTGCCAGCAGCGTAGTCCCTGGAAACACCATATATTTT. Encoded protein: CASSVVPGNTIYF.

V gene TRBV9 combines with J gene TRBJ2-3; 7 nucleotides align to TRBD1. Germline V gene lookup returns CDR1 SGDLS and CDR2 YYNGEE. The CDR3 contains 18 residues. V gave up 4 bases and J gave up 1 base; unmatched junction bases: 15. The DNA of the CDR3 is TGTGCCAGCAGCCCCCGGTGGGGCCAGGGGGTGGGCACAGATACGCAGTATTTT. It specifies CASSPRWGQGVGTDTQYF.

CDR3: CASSITSGAYNEQFF. For the CDR3, the DNA is TGTGCCAGTAGTATAACTAGCGGTGCCTACAATGAGCAGTTCTTC. The chain has TRBV19 and TRBJ2-1; TRBD2 matches at 8 bases. Germline CDR1 and CDR2: LNHDA and SQIVND (reference sequence). This CDR3 region has 15 residues. The V segment lost 2 bases and the J segment 2 bases; nucleotides outside the gene matches: 2.

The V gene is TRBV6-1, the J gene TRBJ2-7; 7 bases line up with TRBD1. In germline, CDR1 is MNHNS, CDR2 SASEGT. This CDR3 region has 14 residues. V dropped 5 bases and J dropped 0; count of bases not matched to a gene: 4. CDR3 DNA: TGTGCCAGCAGTAAAGGACAGGACTCCTACGAGCAGTACTTC. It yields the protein CASSKGQDSYEQYF.

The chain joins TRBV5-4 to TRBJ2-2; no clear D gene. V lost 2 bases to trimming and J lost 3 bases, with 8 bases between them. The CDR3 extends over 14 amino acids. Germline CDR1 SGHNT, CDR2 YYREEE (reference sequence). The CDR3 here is CASSLARDTGELFF. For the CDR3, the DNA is TGTGCCAGCAGCTTAGCTAGGGACACCGGGGAGCTGTTTTTT.

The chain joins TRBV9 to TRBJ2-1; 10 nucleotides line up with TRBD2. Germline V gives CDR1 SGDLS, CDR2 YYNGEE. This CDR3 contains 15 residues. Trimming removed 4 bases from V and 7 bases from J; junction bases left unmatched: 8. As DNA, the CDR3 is TGTGCCAGCAGCCCTAGCGGGGGATCGTGGAATGAGCAGTTCTTC. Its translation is CASSPSGGSWNEQFF.